The entry below gives a single T cell receptor (beta chain) sequence along with its context. Recruited during active infection, patients (from Seattle) were subsequently followed longitudinally. The germline V gene has CDR1 MDHEN and CDR2 SYDVKM. The CDR3 is made up of 13 amino acids. Trimming left V 11 bases short and J 1 base short, with 11 bases between. In the original analysis: Estimation of nucleated cell counts was performed using reference gene primer amplification. Here immunoSEQ multiplex PCR was the method, and the copy in TCRdb shows in-frame clones only, minus some. The V and J calls and clone size come from that table; D and trimming were worked out from the DNA. The sample yields 220,000 or so clones, around 86% seen once. This record comes from a study of blood T cell repertoires in COVID-19. Across the whole study: Samples representing acute and convalescent COVID-19 were sourced from the United States, Italy and Spain. PBMCs, B-cell-depleted T cells, or T cells provided the cDNA or gDNA that made up the material.

The receptor was isolated from a woman over 75 with COVID-19, enrolled during active disease. V is TRBV28 and J is TRBJ2-2, with D possibly being TRBD2 (6 bases). Sequenced sample: peripheral blood. The CDR3 loop reads CASRGRNTGELFF. CDR3 sequence (DNA): TGTGCCTCCCGGGGGAGGAACACCGGGGAGCTGTTTTTT.